Reported below is one T cell receptor (beta chain). The CDR3 spans 14 residues. Germline lookup yields CDR1 SNHLY and CDR2 FYNNEI. Unmatched junction bases numbered 9, after V lost 7 bases and J lost 7 bases. Original analysis: Reference gene primers were amplified, and this amplification served to estimate nucleated cell counts. Profiling relied on immunoSEQ multiplex PCR, and the TCRdb table lists in-frame clones only, not all of them. For V, J and clone size, that table is used; D and trimming come from the DNA. Among roughly 140,000 clones listed, 70% to 85% were seen once. The data were taken from a study of blood T cell repertoires in COVID-19. Looking at the study overall: Samples of COVID-19 (acute and convalescent) were obtained from the United States, Italy and Spain. PBMCs, B-cell-depleted T cells, or T cells were the source of the cDNA or gDNA that made up the material.

The receptor comes from a woman aged 50 to 60 with acute or convalescent COVID-19. J is TRBJ2-1 and V is TRBV2; 8 nucleotides agree with TRBD2. The sequenced sample was peripheral blood. Here the CDR3 reads CASIFRTSKNEQFF. CDR3 in DNA: TGTGCCAGCATCTTCCGGACTAGCAAGAATGAGCAGTTCTTC. The full variable domain, in which reference TRBV2 and TRBJ2-1 provide the parts outside the CDR3, is EPEVTQTPSHQVTQMGQEVILRCVPISNHLYFYWYRQILGQKVEFLVSFYNNEISEKSEIFDDQFSVERPDGSNFTLKIRSTKLEDSAMYFCASIFRTSKNEQFFGPGTRLTVL.